The rows below give T cell receptor beta chains drawn from one sample of a study of control samples from healthy donors and cancer patients. Sequenced by immunoSEQ multiplex PCR; TCRdb stores in-frame clones only, minus some. The top ten hold 1.1% to 1.5% of the sample, which has 150,000 to 200,000 clones, roughly nine tenths seen once. Material for sequencing was blood. The receptors were sampled from a man aged 30 to 45 in good health. Each CDR3 is given with its conserved first and last residue. A D gene is named only where the DNA matches it firmly. Size tells how often a clone was seen (once, few, many) or the class of an expanded clone, and some rows leave it out.

d_gene,v_gene,j_gene,abundance,CDR3nt,CDR3aa
.,TRBV19,TRBJ1-1,.,TGTGCCAGTGGACCCCGGGGCACTGAAGCTTTCTTT,CASGPRGTEAFF
.,TRBV5-1,TRBJ1-3,.,TGCGCCAGCAGCGGAAACGAGGGGTTTACTGGAAACACCATATATTTT,CASSGNEGFTGNTIYF
TRBD2,TRBV5-1,TRBJ2-3,.,TGCGCCAGCTCCCCTAGCGGGGTCACAGATACGCAGTATTTT,CASSPSGVTDTQYF
.,TRBV19,TRBJ1-5,.,TGTGCCAGCCGGGTCGCTCCGCATCAGCCCCAGCATTTT,CASRVAPHQPQHF
.,TRBV19,TRBJ2-7,.,TGTGCCAGTAGTGGCGAATCGTCCGACGAGCAGTACTTC,CASSGESSDEQYF
.,TRBV10-1,TRBJ1-1,.,TGCGCCAGCAGTGATAGGAGGTTCGGGGACACTGAAGCTTTCTTT,CASSDRRFGDTEAFF
.,TRBV7-2,TRBJ1-1,.,TGTGCCAGCAGCTTAAGCAGTGGGGGAGCTTTCTTT,CASSLSSGGAFF
.,TRBV29-1,TRBJ2-7,.,TGCAGCGTCCTAGGGCGTCCCCCTTCACTCGAGCAGTACTTC,CSVLGRPPSLEQYF
TRBD2,TRBV3-1/TRBV3-2,TRBJ2-7,.,TGTGCCAGCAGCCAATATGGAGCTAGCGGGAAGAACGAGCAGTACTTC,CASSQYGASGKNEQYF
TRBD1,TRBV19,TRBJ1-5,.,TGTGCCAGTAGTCTGAAACGACAGGGGGTAAGTCAGCCCCAGCATTTT,CASSLKRQGVSQPQHF
.,TRBV5-4,TRBJ2-6,once,TGTGCCAGCAGCCCCGGGGCCTCTGGGGCCAACGTCCTGACTTTC,CASSPGASGANVLTF
TRBD1,TRBV6-5,TRBJ1-5,once,TGTGCCAGCACCTTGGACAGGGAAGGCAATCAGCCCCAGCATTTT,CASTLDREGNQPQHF
.,TRBV6-1,TRBJ2-1,.,TGTGCCAGCAGTGAATTCATAGTGGAGGTCCGGCAGTTCTTC,CASSEFIVEVRQFF
.,TRBV5-1,TRBJ2-7,.,TGCGCCAGCAGCACCGGACAGGCCGGGGGCCGCTACGAGCAGTACTTC,CASSTGQAGGRYEQYF
TRBD2,TRBV7-9,TRBJ2-7,.,TGTGCCAGCAGCTTAGCGGGAGGGTCCCTCGAGCAGTACTTC,CASSLAGGSLEQYF
.,TRBV4-1,TRBJ1-1,few,TGCGCCAGCAGCCGCGCCCATGGGGGGGGGTATGGGAACGAAGCTTTCTTT,CASSRAHGGGYGNEAFF
.,TRBV7-2,TRBJ1-6,few,TGTGCCAGCAGCTTAAGATCGCAGGGGAATTCACCCCTCCACTTT,CASSLRSQGNSPLHF
.,TRBV30,TRBJ1-1,.,TGTGCCTGCCGAAGGTTGACTGAAGCTTTCTTT,CACRRLTEAFF
.,TRBV20-1,TRBJ2-7,once,TGCAGTGCTAAGGATAACGAGCAGTACTTC,CSAKDNEQYF
.,TRBV5-1,TRBJ1-2,.,TGCGCCAGCCGCAGGGAGGTCGATGGCTACACCTTC,CASRREVDGYTF
TRBD1,TRBV5-1,TRBJ1-2,.,TGCGCCAGCAGCTTGGCAGGAGGACAGGGCGGGAAGTATGGCTACACCTTC,CASSLAGGQGGKYGYTF
TRBD1,TRBV5-5,TRBJ1-6,once,TGTGCCAGCAGCTTGATGGCAGGGGGCTGGAATTCACCCCTCCACTTT,CASSLMAGGWNSPLHF
TRBD1,TRBV7-9,TRBJ1-4,.,TGTGCCAGCAGCTTGAGGGGGACAGATACAACTAATGAAAAACTGTTTTTT,CASSLRGTDTTNEKLFF
TRBD1,TRBV4-1,TRBJ2-7,few,TGCGCCAGCAGCCTAGCCGGGACAGGAGCCTACGAGCAGTACTTC,CASSLAGTGAYEQYF
.,TRBV6-2/TRBV6-3,TRBJ2-3,.,TGTGCCAGCAGTTTAACAATAAGAGATACGCAGTATTTT,CASSLTIRDTQYF
.,TRBV27,TRBJ1-1,once,TGTGCCAGCATGGGGCTTCCAGGACCGCCTGAAGCTTTCTTT,CASMGLPGPPEAFF
TRBD1,TRBV5-1,TRBJ1-1,.,TGCGCCAGCAGCTTCTACCCCCGGGACAGGGACAAAGAAGCTTTCTTT,CASSFYPRDRDKEAFF
TRBD1,TRBV3-1/TRBV3-2,TRBJ1-4,.,TGTGCCAGCAGCCGGTCTCGGGACAGCCCAGCAACTAATGAAAAACTGTTTTTT,CASSRSRDSPATNEKLFF
TRBD2,TRBV27,TRBJ2-2,.,TGTGCCAGCAGTTTCCGACTAGCGGGAGGGCCCGGGGAGCTGTTTTTT,CASSFRLAGGPGELFF
TRBD2,TRBV9,TRBJ2-2,.,TGTGCCAGCAGCGCCCCCCCTCCCGGGGGGGTCTCGGGGGAGCTGTTTTTT,CASSAPPPGGVSGELFF
TRBD1,TRBV19,TRBJ1-5,.,TGTGCCAGTAGTCCGACAGGGCCTAGCAATCAGCCCCAGCATTTT,CASSPTGPSNQPQHF
TRBD2,TRBV4-3,TRBJ2-1,.,TGCGCCAGCAGCCAAGAAGAGCGGGGGGCTTACAATGAGCAGTTCTTC,CASSQEERGAYNEQFF
.,TRBV5-1,TRBJ2-7,.,TGCGCCAGCAGCTTGGGGGGGTCCCAGTCCTACGAGCAGTACTTC,CASSLGGSQSYEQYF
TRBD1,TRBV7-9,TRBJ2-3,.,TGTGCCAGCAGGGGGACAGTTACGCAGTATTTT,CASRGTVTQYF
.,TRBV7-2,TRBJ2-1,.,TGTGCCAGCAGCTTTGTGGGATCCTACAATGAGCAGTTCTTC,CASSFVGSYNEQFF
TRBD2,TRBV19,TRBJ2-3,few,TGTGCCAGCCACGTGGCGGGGGGAAGCACAGATACGCAGTATTTT,CASHVAGGSTDTQYF
TRBD1,TRBV19,TRBJ2-2,.,TGTGCCACCGTGGACAGGGGAAGCACCGGGGAGCTGTTTTTT,CATVDRGSTGELFF
.,TRBV6-4,TRBJ2-2,.,TGTGCCAGCAGTGACCCCGGGACCGGGCAGCTTACCGATGAGCTGTTTTTT,CASSDPGTGQLTDELFF
.,TRBV6-1,TRBJ2-1,.,TGTGCCAGCAGTGAAGGACTAAGAGGCCATGAGCAGTTCTTC,CASSEGLRGHEQFF
TRBD1,TRBV19,TRBJ2-5,.,TGTGCCAGTAGTAGGGACAGGGTTGGAGAAGAGACCCAGTACTTC,CASSRDRVGEETQYF
.,TRBV7-8,TRBJ2-2,.,TGTGCCAGCAGTCTGATCGGAACCACCGGGGAGCTGTTTTTT,CASSLIGTTGELFF
.,TRBV11-2,TRBJ2-2,.,TGTGCCAGCAGTCGCACCAACGGGGGCATCGCCGGGGAGCTGTTTTTT,CASSRTNGGIAGELFF
TRBD2,TRBV5-8,TRBJ2-3,.,TGTGCCAGCAGCTTAGGACTAGCGGGGAGCACAGATACGCAGTATTTT,CASSLGLAGSTDTQYF
TRBD2,TRBV7-3,TRBJ2-2,once,TGTGCCAGCAGCCCTAACAGCGGGAGTATAACCGGGGAGCTGTTTTTT,CASSPNSGSITGELFF
.,TRBV12-3/TRBV12-4,TRBJ1-1,.,TGTGCCAGCAGTCCCGGGAACACTGAAGCTTTCTTT,CASSPGNTEAFF
.,TRBV7-2,TRBJ1-2,.,TGTGCCAGCAGCCCCGGCGGAGTAGGCTATGGCTACACCTTC,CASSPGGVGYGYTF
.,TRBV10-3,TRBJ2-1,.,TGTGCCATCAGTGAGTCTCTGGGCCCGGCCTCCTCCTCCTACAATGAGCAGTTCTTC,CAISESLGPASSSYNEQFF
TRBD1,TRBV10-3,TRBJ1-1,.,TGTGCCATCAGTGGTCAGGGGGCTATGGACACTGAAGCTTTCTTT,CAISGQGAMDTEAFF